This entry is about one TCR beta chain. This clone was seen only a few times. It lacks a known antigen. Nothing much larger sits one base from this clone, and base qualities are not available. Donors were healthy HIV-negative adults with no recently reported acute infections or vaccinations. Every donor was a Caucasian adult residing in Nashville, Tennessee, USA. Magnetic negative selection was used to enrich CD4+ T cells, after which naive cells were positively selected on CD45RA and the negative fraction became the memory subset. After blood collection by leukapheresis, PBMCs were isolated using Ficoll-Histopaque density gradient centrifugation and then cryopreserved in the vapor phase of liquid nitrogen. Purity and quantity of every magnetically sorted T cell population were checked by analytical flow cytometry. Genomic DNA was isolated from each sorted fraction and quantified by UV absorbance on a Nanodrop 2000c.

Taken from the germline V gene (reference sequence), the CDR1 and CDR2 loops are LNHDA and SQIVND. V ends up 6 bases short and J 9 bases short, with an unmatched junction base count of 8. Including the terminal cysteine and phenylalanine, the CDR3 comprises 14 residues. This entry keeps only the CDR3 DNA: 42 bases, framed from base 1. These data come from a study of shared clonotypes between healthy human individuals (dated by TCRdb to about 2020). Some background on the complete study: A couple of women and a few men aged 18 to 49 years were included in the cohort. Per donor, three plates each were used for CD4 naive and CD4 memory, two for CD8 naive, and one for CD8 memory. To estimate repertoire size and how much clonotypes are shared between individuals, the study performed deep sequencing of blood TCR repertoires from about five healthy adults. To increase sequencing depth and limit assay-specific biases, different laboratories used diverse techniques to prepare libraries and sequence TCR repertoires. Leukapheresis yielded between about 0.85 and 10 billion PBMCs per donor.

Using the deep immunoSEQ assay, multiplex PCR amplified TCR CDR3 regions from genomic DNA. Extracted genomic DNA from each cell subset was distributed evenly across all wells of several immunoSEQ 96-well plates, and each plate was treated as a replicate. Each replicate PCR for sorted subsets received 200 ng genomic DNA, equal to roughly 30,000 T cell genomes. Purified libraries were quantified with a Qubit 3.0 fluorometer, sized on a Bioanalyzer 2100, and re-quantified with the KAPA Library Quantification kit. Each immunoSEQ 96-well plate was sequenced on its own single-read 150-cycle Illumina NextSeq 550 flow cell. The study's own analysis went as follows. Because the immunoSEQ output held only junctional sequences and lacked quality scores, the filtering could not match the filtering applied to full-length reads. To assign V/J genes and CDR3, sequences were annotated against IMGT germline references using PyIR, a Python wrapper for IgBLAST v1.9. Any read was removed if the V/J assignment was weak (E-value above 1e-6), the CDR3 was missing, or the read contained stop codons, out-of-frame junctions, or ambiguous translated residues. A V3J clonotype was defined by an identical inferred V gene, J gene, and CDR3 amino acid sequence. Percentage overlap between repertoires was computed as shared unique clonotypes divided by the size of the smaller repertoire. Richness of each repertoire was evaluated using RTK rarefaction, the Chao1 estimator, and Recon v2.1 estimates of unobserved clonotypes. Generation probabilities for all TCRbeta clonotypes obtained by the gDNA method from a few donors were computed using OLGA. Not all clones reach the TCRdb copy of this immuneACCESS table, which keeps in-frame sequences only. Checked studies attribute under half of the gap to unresolved V genes and leave the rest unexplained. The V and J calls and clone size come from that table; D and trimming were worked out from the DNA. The sample table contains about 960,000 clones; only one count was recorded for around 80% of them. The ten largest make up roughly 1.5% of the sample.

What the work shows at the level of the full study, not this receptor alone: Incomplete sequencing was indicated by rarefaction of sorted-subset datasets, despite the large sequencing depth. When four donors were compared, the shared fraction of clonotypes was about 5% for naive CD4, around 3.6% for naive CD8, 2% to 2.5% for memory CD4, and about 0.36% for memory CD8. Pairwise subsampling indicated that sequencing depth was expected to affect the degree of clonotype sharing among donors. Compared with non-shared clonotypes, the clonotypes found in all four sorted-subset donors had higher generation probabilities. Because the study included a small number of donors, the genetic and exposure-history diversity represented was limited. Sampling was limited to blood, and TCR repertoires in tissue likely differ from TCR repertoires in blood. Naive subsets generally had larger estimated clonotype richness than memory subsets.

The rearranged segments are TRBV19 and TRBJ1-6, with 7 junctional bases fitting TRBD1. The receptor was isolated from a man between 18 and 29 years old in good health. The sequenced material came from memory CD4+ T cells sorted from blood. Sample cell subset or site, as interpreted from the label and publication: CD45RA-negative fraction. The sequenced DNA: TGTGCCAGTAGACGACAGGGCGTTAGTTCACCCCTCCACTTT. Its product reads: CASRRQGVSSPLHF.